Below, 27 T cell receptor beta chains from the same sample are listed, as sequenced in a study of T cells in tumors after PD-1 blockade. TCRdb's table, derived via immunoSEQ multiplex PCR, lists solely in-frame clones and lacks some. The sample lists 15,000 or so clones, roughly 87% seen once, with 20% to 25% in the top ten. The sample was PBMCs, taken after anti-PD-1 treatment. The receptors shown here come from a human donor with basal cell carcinoma.

This chain links TRBV27 with TRBJ1-2; D is uncertain. This CDR3 is 14 amino acids long. V was cut by 5 bases and J by 3 bases, with 13 bases left in between. Germline-derived CDR1 and CDR2 are MNHEY and SMNVEV (reference sequence). CDR3 region: CASSPTPVYYGYTF. CDR3 sequence (DNA): TGTGCCAGCAGTCCCACCCCGGTGTACTATGGCTACACCTTC.

The table lists this clone with a count of one. The rearrangement uses TRBV6-6 and TRBJ2-7, with a possible D match to TRBD2 (5 bases). Germline-derived CDR1 and CDR2 are MNHNY and SVGAGI (reference sequence). The CDR3 contains 16 residues. Trimming removed 6 bases from V and 0 bases from J, with 18 bases in between. The CDR3 DNA follows: TGTGCCAGCAGAACGGAGGCCGCCTCCAGCTCCTACGAGCAGTACTTC. It translates to CASRTEAASSSYEQYF.

The rearrangement links TRBV27 to TRBJ1-4; 11 positions agree with TRBD1. The V and J ends lost 6 bases and 5 bases, in that order; junction bases with no gene match: 2. CDR1 MNHEY and CDR2 SMNVEV come from the germline V gene (reference sequence). The CDR3 has 14 amino acids. The CDR3 DNA is TGTGCCAGCAGACGGACAGGGGGCAATGAAAAACTGTTTTTT. Protein sequence: CASRRTGGNEKLFF.

This chain connects TRBV18 to TRBJ1-4; tentatively, D is TRBD1 (6 bases). Germline CDR1 KGHSH, CDR2 LQKENI. V lost 8 bases, J lost 8 bases, and 15 bases lay in between. The CDR3 length is 13 residues. This CDR3 reads CASTWDIGEKLFF. In nucleotides, the CDR3 is TGTGCCAGCACCTGGGACATAGGGGAAAAACTGTTTTTT.

As to this clone: Other DNA sequences of this sample code for an identical CDR3. The J gene is TRBJ2-1, the V gene TRBV2, with D perhaps matching TRBD2 (7 bases). The CDR3 is 19 amino acids. Germline values: CDR1 SNHLY, CDR2 FYNNEI. CDR3 sequence reads: CPTCDGGAGEGSSYNEQFF. The DNA for the CDR3 is TGTCCCACCTGTGATGGGGGGGCGGGGGAGGGGAGCTCCTACAATGAGCAGTTCTTC.

The chain couples TRBV5-1 to TRBJ2-5; D may match TRBD1 or TRBD2 (5 bases each). Trimming removed 4 bases at V and 5 bases at J, with 9 bases between. This CDR3 region has 12 residues. Germline V CDR1 and CDR2: SGHRS, YFSETQ. The DNA of the CDR3 is TGCGCCAGCAGCCCCGAGGGGGAGACCCAGTACTTC. It yields the protein CASSPEGETQYF.

V usage is TRBV15 and J usage is TRBJ1-2; D not resolved. The CDR3 has 17 residues. V lost 0 bases and J lost 5, with 19 bases in between. Germline V gives CDR1 LNHNV, CDR2 YYDKDF (reference sequence). The DNA for the CDR3 is TGTGCCACCAGCAGAGATTATTCGGCAGGTGGAGATTATGGCTACACCTTC. This gives the protein CATSRDYSAGGDYGYTF.

This clone occurred once. The chain links TRBV30 to TRBJ1-2, with D tentatively TRBD1 (5 bases). CDR3 length equals 13 residues. CDR1 is GTSNPN, CDR2 SVGIG, per germline (reference sequence). The V and J ends lost 0 bases and 6 bases respectively, with 11 bases between them. The CDR3 DNA reads TGTGCCTGGAGTGTTGGGGGGAATAATGGCTACACCTTC. It encodes CAWSVGGNNGYTF.

The chain has TRBV6-6 and TRBJ2-7; 8 positions agree with TRBD1. The CDR3 has 15 residues. V dropped 5 bases and J dropped 1; count of bases not matched to a gene: 7. Germline-derived CDR1 and CDR2 are MNHNY and SVGAGI (reference sequence). Here the CDR3 reads CASSTGTGLSYEQYF. CDR3 DNA: TGTGCCAGCAGTACCGGGACAGGCTTATCCTACGAGCAGTACTTC.

The chain has TRBV15 and TRBJ1-3; D uncertain. CDR3 length: 19 residues. The V and J ends lost 0 bases and 0 bases respectively, with 18 bases between them. CDR1 is LNHNV, CDR2 YYDKDF, per germline (reference sequence). CDR3 loop: CATSRERGGWQPSGNTIYF. The CDR3 nucleotides read TGTGCCACCAGCAGAGAGAGAGGTGGGTGGCAGCCCTCTGGAAACACCATATATTTT.

This rearrangement joins TRBV5-1 to TRBJ2-7; TRBD1 might be the D (6 bases). With 7 bases removed from V and 0 bases from J, the gap between germline ends came to 17 bases. The CDR3 contains 15 residues. Germline loops: CDR1 SGHRS, CDR2 YFSETQ. The DNA of the CDR3 is TGCGCCAGCCGACAGGCCGCGGTGAGCTCCTACGAGCAGTACTTC. Encoded protein: CASRQAAVSSYEQYF. Variable domain in full (rest from reference TRBV5-1 and TRBJ2-7): KAGVTQTPRYLIKTRGQQVTLSCSPISGHRSVSWYQQTPGQGLQFLFEYFSETQRNKGNFPGRFSGRQFSNSRSEMNVSTLELGDSALYLCASRQAAVSSYEQYFGPGTRLTVT.

The chain combines TRBV10-2 with TRBJ2-5; D perhaps matches TRBD2 (6 bases). Trimming removed 5 bases from V and 4 bases from J, with 8 bases in between. In germline, CDR1 is WSHSY, CDR2 SAAADI. The length of the CDR3 is 12 residues. The CDR3 here is CASSTAGETQYF. The CDR3 DNA sequence: TGCGCCAGCAGTACAGCGGGAGAGACCCAGTACTTC.

A few counts support this clone. The rearrangement joins TRBV19 to TRBJ2-1, with a possible D match to TRBD2 (7 bases). Germline V gene lookup returns CDR1 LNHDA and CDR2 SQIVND (reference sequence). The CDR3 contains 15 residues. The V gene lost 6 bases and the J gene lost 4 bases, with 16 bases spanning the gap. This CDR3 is CASRKLEGGYNEQFF. DNA for the CDR3: TGTGCCAGTAGAAAGTTGGAGGGGGGGTACAATGAGCAGTTCTTC.

The J gene is TRBJ1-1, the V gene TRBV6-5; 8 bases agree with TRBD1. The CDR3 is 13 residues long. V trimming: 11 bases; J trimming: 9 bases; junction bases outside the gene matches: 14. CDR1 and CDR2 from the germline V gene are MNHEY and SVGAGI. CDR3 sequence: CAGGGATGEKAFF. CDR3 nucleotides: TGTGCCGGGGGTGGGGCGACAGGGGAAAAAGCTTTCTTT.

This chain links TRBV7-3 with TRBJ1-6, with 7 bases matching TRBD1. Germline values: CDR1 SGHTA, CDR2 FQGTGA. The CDR3 contains 15 residues. V dropped 2 bases and J dropped 10; count of bases not matched to a gene: 8. The CDR3: CASSLSGRGRSPLHF. CDR3 bases: TGTGCCAGCAGCTTATCGGGCAGGGGGAGGTCACCCCTCCACTTT.

As for this clone: The sample has other DNA sequences that encode this CDR3 too. This sequence joins TRBV6-1 and TRBJ2-7, with unresolved D. The length of the CDR3 is 12 residues. V lost 2 bases and J lost 4, with 6 bases in between. Germline V gives CDR1 MNHNS, CDR2 SASEGT. In DNA, the CDR3 is TGTGCCAGCAGTGAACCGGGTTACGAGCAGTACTTC. The encoded protein is CASSEPGYEQYF.

The J gene is TRBJ1-5, the V gene TRBV12-5; D is uncertain. V shed 6 bases and J shed 3 bases, with 9 bases lying between them. CDR1 is LGHNT and CDR2 is FRNRAP in the germline V gene. The CDR3 runs 13 residues. This CDR3 is CASGPEDNQPQHF. In DNA, the CDR3 is TGTGCTAGTGGCCCGGAGGACAATCAGCCCCAGCATTTT.

V is TRBV5-6 and J is TRBJ2-5; 7 nucleotides align to TRBD2. This CDR3 spans 13 amino acids. Germline loops: CDR1 SGHDT, CDR2 YYEEEE. The J segment lost 5 bases and the V segment lost 4 bases, leaving 5 bases of the junction unmatched. CDR3 DNA: TGTGCCAGCAGCGCCGACGGGAGGGAGACCCAGTACTTC. Translated, it gives CASSADGRETQYF.

The chain employs TRBV6-2 or TRBV6-3 and TRBJ2-3, with D uncertain. The germline V gene encodes CDR1 MNHEY and CDR2 SVGEGT. With 6 bases removed from V and 2 bases from J, the gap between germline ends came to 12 bases. This CDR3 is 14 amino acids long. The DNA for the CDR3 is TGTGCCAGCAGCCCCGGGCTTCCCACAGATACGCAGTATTTT. Protein product: CASSPGLPTDTQYF.

The V gene is TRBV5-5, the J gene TRBJ2-7, with D tentatively TRBD1 (6 bases). V was pared by 2 bases and J by 0 bases, with 12 bases between. From germline, CDR1 is SGHKS and CDR2 YYEKEE (reference sequence). The CDR3 runs to 15 residues. For the CDR3, the DNA is TGTGCCAGCAGCTTTCGGACAGAATTCTCCTACGAGCAGTACTTC. It yields the protein CASSFRTEFSYEQYF.

The chain is built from TRBV5-6 and TRBJ2-7; the D gene is possibly TRBD2 (5 bases). This CDR3 contains 14 residues. V lost 1 base and J 5 bases, leaving 13 bases between the germline ends. From germline, CDR1 is SGHDT and CDR2 YYEEEE. The CDR3 DNA follows: TGTGCCAGCAGCTTGTTCTCGGATAGCGACGAGCAGTACTTC. It encodes CASSLFSDSDEQYF.

The chain employs TRBV24-1 and TRBJ2-1, with TRBD2 matching 9 bases. The CDR3 contains 15 residues. V shed 12 bases and J 10 bases; nucleotides not matched to a gene: 18. Germline CDR1 KGHDR, CDR2 SFDVKD. The CDR3 DNA sequence: TGTGCCCAACGTCGTCTGCGGGGGGGCCGGGGGGAGCAGTTCTTC. Its translation is CAQRRLRGGRGEQFF.

The chain links TRBV5-1 to TRBJ2-2; D is uncertain. The V end was cut by 1 base, the J end by 1 base, with 8 bases between. Germline lookup yields CDR1 SGHRS and CDR2 YFSETQ. This CDR3 has 15 amino acids. The CDR3 here is CASSLMQQNTGELFF. CDR3 coding DNA: TGCGCCAGCAGCTTGATGCAGCAGAACACCGGGGAGCTGTTTTTT.

The genes are TRBV9 and TRBJ2-3; TRBD2 matches at 8 bases. The CDR3 totals 15 residues. In germline, CDR1 is SGDLS, CDR2 YYNGEE. V shed 0 bases and J 4 bases; nucleotides not matched to a gene: 4. Here the CDR3 reads CASSVAPGLADTQYF. The CDR3 nucleotides are TGTGCCAGCAGCGTAGCACCGGGACTAGCAGATACGCAGTATTTT.

This chain uses TRBV6-5 with TRBJ1-6; no definite D call. Trimming pared 7 bases from V and 5 bases from J, leaving 12 bases between. Germline V gene lookup returns CDR1 MNHEY and CDR2 SVGAGI. The CDR3 totals 14 residues. CDR3 region: CASTLGRNNSPLHF. CDR3 DNA: TGTGCCAGCACCCTCGGAAGGAATAATTCACCCCTCCACTTT.

The V and J genes are TRBV10-3 and TRBJ2-1, with 8 bases identical to TRBD2. This CDR3 is built from 14 residues. V lost 3 bases to trimming and J lost 7 bases; unmatched junction nucleotides: 5. CDR1 and CDR2 (germline): ENHRY, SYGVKD. DNA for the CDR3: TGTGCCATCAGTGATCGAAGCGGGAGTAATGAGCAGTTCTTC. It yields the protein CAISDRSGSNEQFF.

This chain connects TRBV6-5 to TRBJ1-5; D ambiguous. V was cut by 5 bases and J by 0 bases, with 8 bases left in between. The germline gives CDR1 MNHEY, CDR2 SVGAGI. The CDR3 is 14 amino acids. CDR3 amino acids: CASSRFSSNQPQHF. CDR3 bases: TGTGCCAGCAGTAGGTTCAGTAGCAATCAGCCCCAGCATTTT.